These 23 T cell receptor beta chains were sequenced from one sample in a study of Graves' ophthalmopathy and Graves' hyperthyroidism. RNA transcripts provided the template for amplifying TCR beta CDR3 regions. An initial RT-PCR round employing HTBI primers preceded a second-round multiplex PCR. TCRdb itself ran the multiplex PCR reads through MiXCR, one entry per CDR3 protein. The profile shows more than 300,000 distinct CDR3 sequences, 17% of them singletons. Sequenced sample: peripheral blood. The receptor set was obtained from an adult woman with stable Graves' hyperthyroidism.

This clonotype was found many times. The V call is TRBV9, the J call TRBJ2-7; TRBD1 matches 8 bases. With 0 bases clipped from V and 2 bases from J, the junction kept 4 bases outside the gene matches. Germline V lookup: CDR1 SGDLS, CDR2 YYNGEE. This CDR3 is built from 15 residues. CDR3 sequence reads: CASSVDGTGTYEQYF. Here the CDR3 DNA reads TGTGCCAGCAGCGTAGACGGGACAGGAACCTACGAGCAGTACTTC.

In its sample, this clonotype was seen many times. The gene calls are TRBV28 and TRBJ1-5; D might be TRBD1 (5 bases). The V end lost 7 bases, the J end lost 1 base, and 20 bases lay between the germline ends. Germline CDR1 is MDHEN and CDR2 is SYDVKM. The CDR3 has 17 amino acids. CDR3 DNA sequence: TGTGCCAGCATTACCCGGACGTCTCGGGGGAGCAATCAGCCCCAGCATTTT. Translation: CASITRTSRGSNQPQHF.

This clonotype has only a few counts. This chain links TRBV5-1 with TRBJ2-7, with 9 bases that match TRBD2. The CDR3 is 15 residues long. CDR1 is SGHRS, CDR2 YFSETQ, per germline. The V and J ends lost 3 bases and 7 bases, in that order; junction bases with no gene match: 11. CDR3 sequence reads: CASSSSGTSLEEQYF. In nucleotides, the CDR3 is TGCGCCAGCAGCTCGTCCGGGACTAGCTTAGAGGAGCAGTACTTC.

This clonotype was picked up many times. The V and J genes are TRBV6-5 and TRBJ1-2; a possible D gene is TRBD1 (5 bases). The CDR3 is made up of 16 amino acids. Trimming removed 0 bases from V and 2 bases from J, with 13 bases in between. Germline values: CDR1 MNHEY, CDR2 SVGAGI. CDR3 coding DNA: TGTGCCAGCAGTTACTCTAGGTGGGGGTTAAACTATGGCTACACCTTC. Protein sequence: CASSYSRWGLNYGYTF.

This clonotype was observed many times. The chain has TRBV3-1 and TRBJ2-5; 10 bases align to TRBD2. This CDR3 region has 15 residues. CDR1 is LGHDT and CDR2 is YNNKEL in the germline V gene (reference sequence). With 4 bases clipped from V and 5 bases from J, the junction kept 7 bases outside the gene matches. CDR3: CASSRPLAGVETQYF. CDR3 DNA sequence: TGTGCCAGCAGCCGACCGCTAGCGGGAGTTGAGACCCAGTACTTC.

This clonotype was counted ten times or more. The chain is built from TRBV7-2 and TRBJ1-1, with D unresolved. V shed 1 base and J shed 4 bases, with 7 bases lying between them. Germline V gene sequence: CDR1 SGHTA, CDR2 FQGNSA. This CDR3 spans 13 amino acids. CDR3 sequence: CASSLGLATEAFF. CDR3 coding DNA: TGTGCCAGCAGCTTAGGGCTGGCCACTGAAGCTTTCTTT.

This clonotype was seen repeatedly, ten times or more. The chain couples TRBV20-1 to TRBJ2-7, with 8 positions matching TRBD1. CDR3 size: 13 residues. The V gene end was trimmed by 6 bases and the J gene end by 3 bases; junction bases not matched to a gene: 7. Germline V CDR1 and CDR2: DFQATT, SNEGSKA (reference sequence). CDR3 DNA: TGCAGTGCATTGGCGGGACAGGTCTACGAGCAGTACTTC. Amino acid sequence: CSALAGQVYEQYF.

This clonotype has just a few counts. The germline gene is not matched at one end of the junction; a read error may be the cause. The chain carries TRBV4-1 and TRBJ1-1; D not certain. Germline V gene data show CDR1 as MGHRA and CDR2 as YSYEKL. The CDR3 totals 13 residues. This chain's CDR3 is CASSQVVNTGAFF. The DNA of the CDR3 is TGCGCCAGCAGCCAAGTCGTGAACACTGGAGCTTTCTTT.

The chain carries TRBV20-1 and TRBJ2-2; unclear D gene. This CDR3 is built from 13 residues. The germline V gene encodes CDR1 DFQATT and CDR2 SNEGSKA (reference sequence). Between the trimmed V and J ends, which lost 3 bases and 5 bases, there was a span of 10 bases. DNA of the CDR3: TGCAGTGCTAGTAAAAGTGAAACCGGGGAGCTGTTTTTT. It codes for CSASKSETGELFF.

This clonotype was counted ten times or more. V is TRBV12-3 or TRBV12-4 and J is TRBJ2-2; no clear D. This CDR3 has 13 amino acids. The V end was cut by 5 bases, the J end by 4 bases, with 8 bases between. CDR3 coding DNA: TGTGCCAGCAGTAAGGGTCCCACCGGGGAGCTGTTTTTT. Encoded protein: CASSKGPTGELFF.

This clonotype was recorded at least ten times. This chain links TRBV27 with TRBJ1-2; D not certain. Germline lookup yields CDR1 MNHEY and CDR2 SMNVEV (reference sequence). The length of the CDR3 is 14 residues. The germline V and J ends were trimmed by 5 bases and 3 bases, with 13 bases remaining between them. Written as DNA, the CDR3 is TGTGCCAGCAGTCCTTTTCTGGGTGACTATGGCTACACCTTC. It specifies CASSPFLGDYGYTF.

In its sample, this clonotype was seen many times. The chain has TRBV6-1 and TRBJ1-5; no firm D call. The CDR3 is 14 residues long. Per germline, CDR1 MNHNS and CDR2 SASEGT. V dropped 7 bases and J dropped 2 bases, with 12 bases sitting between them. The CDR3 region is CASTSGWGNQPQHF. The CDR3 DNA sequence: TGTGCCAGCACCTCAGGTTGGGGCAATCAGCCCCAGCATTTT.

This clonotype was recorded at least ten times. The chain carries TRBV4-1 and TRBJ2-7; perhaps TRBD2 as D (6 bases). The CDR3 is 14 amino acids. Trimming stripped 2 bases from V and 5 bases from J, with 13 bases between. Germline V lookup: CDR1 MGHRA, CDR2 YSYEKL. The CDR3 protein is CASSQQAGRNEQYF. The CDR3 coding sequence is TGCGCCAGCAGCCAACAGGCAGGGAGGAACGAGCAGTACTTC.

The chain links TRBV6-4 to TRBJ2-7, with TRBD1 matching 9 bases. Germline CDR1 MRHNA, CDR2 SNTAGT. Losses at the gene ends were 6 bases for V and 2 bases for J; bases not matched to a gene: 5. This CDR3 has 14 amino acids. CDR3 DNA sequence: TGTGCCAGCAGGGGACAGGGAAAAGCCTACGAGCAGTACTTC. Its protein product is CASRGQGKAYEQYF.

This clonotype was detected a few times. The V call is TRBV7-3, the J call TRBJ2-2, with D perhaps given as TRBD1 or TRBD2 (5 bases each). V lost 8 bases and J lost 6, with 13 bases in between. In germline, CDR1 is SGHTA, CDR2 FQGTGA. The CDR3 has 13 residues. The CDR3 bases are TGTGCCAGCGGGTATGGGACGGCCGGGGAGCTGTTTTTT. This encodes CASGYGTAGELFF.

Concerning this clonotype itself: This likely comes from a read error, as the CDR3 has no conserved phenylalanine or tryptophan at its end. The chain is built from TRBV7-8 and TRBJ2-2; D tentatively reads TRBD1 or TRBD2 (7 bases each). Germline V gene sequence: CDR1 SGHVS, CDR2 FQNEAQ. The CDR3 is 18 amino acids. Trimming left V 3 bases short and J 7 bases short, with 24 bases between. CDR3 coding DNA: TGTGCCAGCAGCTTTTCCCCCGGAGGGGGCCTAGCGGTCGGGGAGCTGTTTTTG. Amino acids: CASSFSPGGGLAVGELFL.

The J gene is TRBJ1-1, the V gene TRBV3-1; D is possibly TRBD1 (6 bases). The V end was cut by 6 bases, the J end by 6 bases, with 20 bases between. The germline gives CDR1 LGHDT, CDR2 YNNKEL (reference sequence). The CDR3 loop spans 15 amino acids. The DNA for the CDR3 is TGTGCCAGCAGTTTAGGGCAGGGGCCGGGGGCTGAAGCTTTCTTT. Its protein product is CASSLGQGPGAEAFF.

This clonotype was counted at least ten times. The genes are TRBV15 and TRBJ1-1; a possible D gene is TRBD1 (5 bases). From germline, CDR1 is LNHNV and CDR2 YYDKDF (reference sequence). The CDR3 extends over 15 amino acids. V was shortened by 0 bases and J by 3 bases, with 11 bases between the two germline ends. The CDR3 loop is CATSRDRGTYTEAFF. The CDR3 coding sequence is TGTGCCACCAGCAGAGATCGGGGGACTTACACTGAAGCTTTCTTT.

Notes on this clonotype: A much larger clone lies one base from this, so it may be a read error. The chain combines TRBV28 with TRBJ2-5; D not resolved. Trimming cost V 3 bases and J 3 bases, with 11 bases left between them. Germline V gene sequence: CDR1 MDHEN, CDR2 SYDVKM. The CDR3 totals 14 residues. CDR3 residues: CASSFPEFEETQYF. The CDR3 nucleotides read TGTGCCAGCAGTTTCCCAGAGTTCGAAGAGACCCAGTACTTC.

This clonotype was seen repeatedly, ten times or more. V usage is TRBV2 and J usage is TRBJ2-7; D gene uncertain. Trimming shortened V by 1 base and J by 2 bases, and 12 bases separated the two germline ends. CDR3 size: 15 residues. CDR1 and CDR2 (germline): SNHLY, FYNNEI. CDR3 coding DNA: TGTGCCAGCAGTGAAGGGGCTTTCGACACCTACGAGCAGTACTTC. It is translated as CASSEGAFDTYEQYF. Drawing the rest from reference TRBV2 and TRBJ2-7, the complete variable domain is EPEVTQTPSHQVTQMGQEVILRCVPISNHLYFYWYRQILGQKVEFLVSFYNNEISEKSEIFDDQFSVERPDGSNFTLKIRSTKLEDSAMYFCASSEGAFDTYEQYFGPGTRLTVT.

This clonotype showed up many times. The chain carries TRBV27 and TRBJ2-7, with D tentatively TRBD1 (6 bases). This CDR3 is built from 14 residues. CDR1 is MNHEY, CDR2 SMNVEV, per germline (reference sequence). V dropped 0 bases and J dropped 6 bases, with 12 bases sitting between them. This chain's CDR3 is CASSLSYRASEQYF. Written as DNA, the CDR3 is TGTGCCAGCAGTTTATCGTACAGGGCAAGCGAGCAGTACTTC.

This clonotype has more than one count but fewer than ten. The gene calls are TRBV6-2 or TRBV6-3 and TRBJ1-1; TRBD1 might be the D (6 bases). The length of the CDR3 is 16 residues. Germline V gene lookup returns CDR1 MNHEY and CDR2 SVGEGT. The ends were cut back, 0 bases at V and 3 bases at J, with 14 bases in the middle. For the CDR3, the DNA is TGTGCCAGCAGTTACTCGGGGGGCCGTCGGGACACTGAAGCTTTCTTT. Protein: CASSYSGGRRDTEAFF.

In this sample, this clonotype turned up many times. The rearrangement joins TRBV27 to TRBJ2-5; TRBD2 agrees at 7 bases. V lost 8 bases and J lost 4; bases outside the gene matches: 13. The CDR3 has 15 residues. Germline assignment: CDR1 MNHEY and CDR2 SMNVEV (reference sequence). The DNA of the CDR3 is TGTGCCAGCGGGAGGGGTACTAGTCCGGGAGAGACCCAGTACTTC. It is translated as CASGRGTSPGETQYF.